Detailed here is one T cell receptor (beta chain). Its target is unknown. Assay used: immunoSEQ multiplex PCR; TCRdb lists only in-frame clones, some missing. This listing includes fewer than 40,000 clones. The source of the sample is a study of T cells in women clearing cervical HPV infection. Study as a whole: Donors had HPV16-related CIN3 or worse; 2 had invasive cancer.

Study conclusions and caveats: Richness differences could reflect unmeasured T-cell content per sample.

The receptor's source is a woman aged 18 to 75 with a cervical HPV16 infection that either progressed to CIN3+ or cleared (not recorded which). Sequences were obtained from blood buffy coat.

Partial CDR3 DNA: TGTGCCTGGAGTTATGGCGCGACTAGCGGGGGGGCCAGTTGGGGTGAG. This gives the protein CAWSYGATSGGASWGE. The whole CDR3 reads CAWSYGATSGGASWGEQFF. The rearrangement uses TRBV30 and TRBJ2-1; 14 bases align to TRBD2. Read data end 3 residues before the CDR3 end; the end is taken from the germline J gene. Losses at the gene ends were 2 bases for V and 9 bases for J; bases not matched to a gene: 18. The CDR3 covers 19 residues. Germline V CDR1 and CDR2: GTSNPN, SVGIG (reference sequence). The full variable domain, its missing parts supplied by reference TRBV30 and TRBJ2-1, is SQTIHQWPATLVQPVGSPLSLECTVEGTSNPNLYWYRQAAGRGLQLLFYSVGIGQISSEVPQNLSASRPQDRQFILSSKKLLLSDSGFYLCAWSYGATSGGASWGEQFFGPGTRLTVL.